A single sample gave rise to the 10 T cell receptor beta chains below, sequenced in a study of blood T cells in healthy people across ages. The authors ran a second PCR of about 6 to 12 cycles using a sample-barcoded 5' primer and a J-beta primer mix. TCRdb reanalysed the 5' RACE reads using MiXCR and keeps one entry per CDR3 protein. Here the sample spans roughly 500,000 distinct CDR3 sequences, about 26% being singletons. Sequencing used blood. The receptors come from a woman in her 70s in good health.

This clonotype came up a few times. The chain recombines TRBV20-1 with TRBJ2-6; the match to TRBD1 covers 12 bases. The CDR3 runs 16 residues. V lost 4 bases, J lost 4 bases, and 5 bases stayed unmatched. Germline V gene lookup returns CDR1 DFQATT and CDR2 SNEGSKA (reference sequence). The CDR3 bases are TGCAGTGCTACGGGACAGGGGGCGCGAGGGGCCAACGTCCTGACTTTC. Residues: CSATGQGARGANVLTF.

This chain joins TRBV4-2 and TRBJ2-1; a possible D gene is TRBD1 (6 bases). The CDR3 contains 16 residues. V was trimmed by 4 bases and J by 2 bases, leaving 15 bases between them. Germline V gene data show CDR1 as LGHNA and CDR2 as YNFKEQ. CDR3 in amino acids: CASSPVVGAAYNEQFF. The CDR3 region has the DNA TGTGCCAGCAGCCCAGTCGTGGGGGCCGCCTACAATGAGCAGTTCTTC.

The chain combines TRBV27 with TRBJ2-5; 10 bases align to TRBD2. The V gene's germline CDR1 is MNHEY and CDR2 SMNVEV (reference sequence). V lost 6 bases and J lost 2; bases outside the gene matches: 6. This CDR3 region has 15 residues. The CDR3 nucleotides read TGTGCCAGCAGCCGCATAGCGGGGGGACAAGAGACCCAGTACTTC. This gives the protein CASSRIAGGQETQYF.

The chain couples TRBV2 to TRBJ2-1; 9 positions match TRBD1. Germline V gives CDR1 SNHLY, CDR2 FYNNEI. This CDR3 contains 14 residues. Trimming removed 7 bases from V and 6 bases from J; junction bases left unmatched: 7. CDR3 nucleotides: TGTGCCAGCACTAGACAGGGGGAAAGCAATGAGCAGTTCTTC. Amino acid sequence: CASTRQGESNEQFF.

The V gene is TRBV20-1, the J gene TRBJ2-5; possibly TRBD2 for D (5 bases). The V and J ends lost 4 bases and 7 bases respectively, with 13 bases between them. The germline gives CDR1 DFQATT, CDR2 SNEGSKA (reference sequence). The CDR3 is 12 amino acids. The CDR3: CSANDYLGTQYF. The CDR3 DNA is TGCAGTGCTAACGACTACCTGGGGACCCAGTACTTC.

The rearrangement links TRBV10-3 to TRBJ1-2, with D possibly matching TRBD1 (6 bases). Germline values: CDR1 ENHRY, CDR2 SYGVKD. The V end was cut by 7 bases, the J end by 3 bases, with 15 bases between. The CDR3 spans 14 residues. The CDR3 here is CAITSGAPHYGYTF. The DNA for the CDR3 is TGTGCCATCACCTCAGGGGCTCCCCACTATGGCTACACCTTC.

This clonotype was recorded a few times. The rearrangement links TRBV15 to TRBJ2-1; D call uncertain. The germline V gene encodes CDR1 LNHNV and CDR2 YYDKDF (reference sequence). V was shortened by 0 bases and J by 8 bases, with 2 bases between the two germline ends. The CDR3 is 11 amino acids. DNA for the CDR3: TGTGCCACCAGCAGAGATCATGAGCAGTTCTTC. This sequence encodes CATSRDHEQFF.

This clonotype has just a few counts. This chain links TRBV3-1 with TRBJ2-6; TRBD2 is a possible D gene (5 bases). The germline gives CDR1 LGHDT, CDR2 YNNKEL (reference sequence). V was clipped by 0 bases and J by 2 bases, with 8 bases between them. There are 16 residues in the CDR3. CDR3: CASSQDASPGANVLTF. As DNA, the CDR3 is TGTGCCAGCAGCCAAGATGCTAGCCCTGGGGCCAACGTCCTGACTTTC. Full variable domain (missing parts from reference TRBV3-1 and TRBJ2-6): DTAVSQTPKYLVTQMGNDKSIKCEQNLGHDTMYWYKQDSKKFLKIMFSYNNKELIINETVPNRFSPKSPDKAHLNLHINSLELGDSAVYFCASSQDASPGANVLTFGAGSRLTVL.

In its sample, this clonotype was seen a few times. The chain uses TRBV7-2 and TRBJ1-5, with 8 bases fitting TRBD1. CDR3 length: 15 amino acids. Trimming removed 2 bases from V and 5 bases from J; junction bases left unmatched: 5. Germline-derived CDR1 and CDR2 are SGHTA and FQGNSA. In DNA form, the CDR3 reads TGTGCCAGCAGCTTAAGAGACAGGGGACATCAGCCCCAGCATTTT. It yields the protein CASSLRDRGHQPQHF.

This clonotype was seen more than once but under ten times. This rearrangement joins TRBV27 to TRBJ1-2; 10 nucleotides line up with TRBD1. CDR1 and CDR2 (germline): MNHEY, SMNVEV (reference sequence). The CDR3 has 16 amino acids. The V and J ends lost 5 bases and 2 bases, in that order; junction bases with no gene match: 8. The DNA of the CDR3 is TGTGCCAGCAGTGGAGACAGGGGGCGACGGAACTATGGCTACACCTTC. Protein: CASSGDRGRRNYGYTF.